This TCR beta chain appears in the sequencing data of a study of OX40 agonist ivuxolimab in advanced cancers. Study information: Hepatocellular carcinoma, melanoma, renal cell or head and neck cancer occurred in dose-escalation patients.

The protocol was immunoSEQ multiplex PCR, while the TCRdb copy is restricted to in-frame clones and leaves out a portion. The data contain tens of thousands of clones, around 82% of them singletons. With 0 bases clipped from V and 6 bases from J, the junction kept 8 bases outside the gene matches. Per germline, CDR1 SGHDN and CDR2 FVKESK. The CDR3 is 15 residues long. This clone was found a few times. The clonotype comes from an adult with an advanced solid tumor such as melanoma, head and neck, liver or kidney cancer. The V call is TRBV14, the J call TRBJ2-7; 7 bases are a match to TRBD2. This specimen was CD4+ or CD8+ T cells sorted from blood, taken in a trial of the OX40 agonist ivuxolimab. The CDR3 DNA reads as TGTGCCAGCAGCCAAGACGAAAGACTAGCTTTCGAGCAGTACTTC. Its protein is CASSQDERLAFEQYF. Looking up the rest from reference TRBV14 and TRBJ2-7 gives the full variable domain: EAGVTQFPSHSVIEKGQTVTLRCDPISGHDNLYWYRRVMGKEIKFLLHFVKESKQDESGMPNNRFLAERTGGTYSTLKVQPAELEDSGVYFCASSQDERLAFEQYFGPGTRLTVT.